This entry describes one T cell receptor (beta chain). There is no known antigen for this receptor. Base qualities are missing; no much larger clone stands one base away. Library creation used the immunoSEQ multiplex PCR assay. TCRdb took over this immuneACCESS table, retaining in-frame rearrangements with V and J assigned. Such tables are incomplete; in checked studies, under half of the missing clones stem from an unresolved V gene, and the remainder is unexplained. The sample table lists about 22,000 clones, approximately 89% of them with a count of one. Jointly, the top ten make up approximately 0.57% of the sample. This entry belongs to a study of T cell changes during pregnancy in multiple sclerosis (dated 2019 in TCRdb). At the level of the whole study: Changes in the T cell repertoire over the course of pregnancy were examined in this study in women with multiple sclerosis.

The CDR3 goes from the cysteine to the phenylalanine over 11 residues. The retained sequence is limited to the CDR3, 33 bases, with the frame set at the first base. At the junction V is shortened by 5 bases and J by 4 bases, with 5 bases in between. Reading the germline V gene (reference sequence) gives CDR1 LNHDA and CDR2 SQIVND. Specimen: CD4+ T cells from peripheral blood mononuclear cells, collected after pregnancy. The rearrangement combines TRBV19 with TRBJ2-5, with the D gene not confidently named. The receptor was isolated from a female donor in good health, enrolled as a control in a pregnancy study. The CDR3 in this case is CASSPGETQYF. The bases are TGTGCCAGTAGTCCCGGAGAGACCCAGTACTTC.